This TCR beta chain emerged from a study of blood T cell repertoires in COVID-19. The wider study: T cells, B-cell-depleted T cells, or PBMCs provided the cDNA or gDNA that served as material.

Per the original methods: Reference gene primer amplification gave nucleated cell count estimates. Here immunoSEQ multiplex PCR was the method, and the copy in TCRdb shows in-frame clones only, minus some. From that table come the V and J calls and clone size; the DNA was used to work out D and trimming. The table has 250,000 or so clones, around 90% seen once. Germline values: CDR1 LNHDA, CDR2 SQIVND (reference sequence). Trimming left V 9 bases short and J 2 bases short, with 12 bases between. The CDR3 is made up of 13 amino acids. In assigning cohorts, the study relied on participant-reported clinical history.

The source of this sequence is a woman aged 45 to 65 who had recovered from COVID-19. The sample comprised PBMCs or T cells enriched from blood (not recorded which). The gene calls are TRBV19 and TRBJ2-3, with D uncertain. CDR3 sequence reads: CASREVATDTQYF. CDR3 in DNA: TGTGCCAGCCGTGAAGTGGCCACAGATACGCAGTATTTT.